A single sample gave rise to the 18 T cell receptor beta chains below, sequenced in a study of cytotoxic CD8 clonotypes in ibrutinib-treated CLL. Libraries were prepared by immunoSEQ multiplex PCR; TCRdb keeps only in-frame clonotypes and omits some of them. Counted here are approximately 190,000 clones, 70% occurring once; the ten biggest clones make up 5.5% to 7%. The source material was PBMCs, sampled after 12 months of ibrutinib treatment. The source of these receptors is a human donor with chronic lymphocytic leukemia.

The chain is built from TRBV20-1 and TRBJ2-4; no firm D call. Germline values: CDR1 DFQATT, CDR2 SNEGSKA (reference sequence). The CDR3 has 11 residues. Trimming removed 0 bases from V and 8 bases from J, with 5 bases in between. The CDR3 DNA follows: TGCAGTGCTAGAGATCGCCACATTCAGTACTTC. Its translation: CSARDRHIQYF.

This clone was observed a single time. The J gene is TRBJ2-7, the V gene TRBV5-5, with unresolved D. CDR1 and CDR2 (germline): SGHKS, YYEKEE (reference sequence). CDR3 length: 15 amino acids. V gave up 4 bases and J gave up 1 base, with 15 bases separating them. The DNA of the CDR3 is TGTGCCAGCAGCCAAGAAGGTGGGCAGTCCTACGAGCAGTACTTC. Its protein is CASSQEGGQSYEQYF.

The chain links TRBV19 to TRBJ2-2; D may be TRBD2 (6 bases). V lost 2 bases and J 3 bases, leaving 7 bases between the germline ends. Germline assignment: CDR1 LNHDA and CDR2 SQIVND (reference sequence). This CDR3 region has 14 residues. The CDR3 loop is CASSITSHTGELFF. CDR3 in DNA: TGTGCCAGTAGTATAACTAGCCACACCGGGGAGCTGTTTTTT.

The gene calls are TRBV7-9 and TRBJ2-7; 8 bases match TRBD1. From germline, CDR1 is SEHNR and CDR2 FQNEAQ (reference sequence). J was trimmed by 3 bases and V by 5 bases; bases with no gene match: 6. This CDR3 region has 14 residues. CDR3: CASSGTGPYYEQYF. The DNA of the CDR3 is TGTGCCAGCAGCGGGACAGGACCCTACTACGAGCAGTACTTC.

The J gene is TRBJ2-3, the V gene TRBV9, with TRBD2 matching 12 bases. This CDR3 region has 18 residues. In germline, CDR1 is SGDLS, CDR2 YYNGEE. Germline trimming cut 3 bases from V and 5 bases from J; bases unmatched to any gene: 13. The CDR3 DNA reads TGTGCCAGCAGCGGGGCTCCCACTAGCGGGAGGCCAAAAGATACGCAGTATTTT. The encoded protein is CASSGAPTSGRPKDTQYF.

The chain uses TRBV11-1 and TRBJ2-1; the match to TRBD2 covers 13 bases. This CDR3 spans 15 amino acids. The germline gives CDR1 SGHAT, CDR2 FQDESV (reference sequence). Trimming cost V 4 bases and J 8 bases; bases outside gene matches: 5. The CDR3 DNA reads TGTGCCAGCAGCTCCACTAGCGGGAGGGTAGATGAGCAGTTCTTC. It translates to CASSSTSGRVDEQFF.

This clone was counted ten times or more. V usage is TRBV2 and J usage is TRBJ1-5; D uncertain. Trimming stripped 2 bases from V and 6 bases from J, with 11 bases between. The CDR3 length is 14 residues. Germline CDR1 SNHLY, CDR2 FYNNEI. The DNA for the CDR3 is TGTGCCAGCAGTGAATCGGGGTACCTTCAGCCCCAGCATTTT. It translates to CASSESGYLQPQHF.

The chain combines TRBV7-9 with TRBJ2-1; D is uncertain. The V end was cut by 5 bases, the J end by 6 bases, with 14 bases between. CDR1 is SEHNR and CDR2 is FQNEAQ in the germline V gene (reference sequence). CDR3 length: 14 residues. CDR3: CASSPDPRTNEQFF. The CDR3 DNA sequence: TGTGCCAGCAGCCCGGACCCCAGGACCAATGAGCAGTTCTTC.

For the CDR3, the DNA is TGTGCCAGTGGACCGATGAACACTGAAGCTTTCTTT. Translated: CASGPMNTEAFF. This chain uses TRBV6-9 with TRBJ1-1; D gene uncertain. V was cut by 9 bases and J by 0 bases, with 8 bases left in between. Germline CDR1 and CDR2: MNHGY and SVAAGI. CDR3 length: 12 residues.

The table lists this clone with a few counts. The chain links TRBV11-3 to TRBJ2-7, with a weak D call TRBD2 (6 bases). The ends were cut back, 0 bases at V and 6 bases at J, with 15 bases in the middle. The CDR3 extends over 15 amino acids. CDR1 and CDR2 from the germline V gene are SGHNT and YENEEA. The CDR3 nucleotides are TGTGCCAGCAGCTTAGAAGGGACTCCCTCCGCCGAGCAGTACTTC. This encodes CASSLEGTPSAEQYF.

This chain links TRBV2 with TRBJ2-7; D gene ambiguous. The germline CDR1 and CDR2 sequences are SNHLY and FYNNEI. This CDR3 has 11 amino acids. V lost 10 bases to trimming and J lost 6 bases, with 13 bases between them. The CDR3 DNA is TGTGCCACCGCAATAATGCTCGAGCAGTACTTC. This translates into CATAIMLEQYF.

The chain combines TRBV18 with TRBJ2-7, with D perhaps TRBD1 or TRBD2 (5 bases each). The V and J ends lost 3 bases and 5 bases respectively, with 11 bases between them. The CDR3 has 13 residues. The germline V gene encodes CDR1 KGHSH and CDR2 LQKENI. The CDR3 is CASSPGAVDEQYF. CDR3 DNA sequence: TGTGCCAGCTCACCCGGGGCGGTGGACGAGCAGTACTTC.

This clone was picked up many times. The CDR3, as DNA: TGTGCCAGTAGTATAGGGACAGGGGCGGGTACCGGGGAGCTGTTTTTT. The encoded protein is CASSIGTGAGTGELFF. This chain connects TRBV19 to TRBJ2-2; 9 nucleotides line up with TRBD1. There are 16 residues in the CDR3. V gave up 1 base and J gave up 5 bases; unmatched junction bases: 5. Germline CDR1 LNHDA, CDR2 SQIVND (reference sequence). Using reference TRBV19 and TRBJ2-2 for the parts outside the CDR3, the full variable domain is DGGITQSPKYLFRKEGQNVTLSCEQNLNHDAMYWYRQDPGQGLRLIYYSQIVNDFQKGDIAEGYSVSREKKESFPLTVTSAQKNPTAFYLCASSIGTGAGTGELFFGEGSRLTVL.

This sequence joins TRBV11-2 and TRBJ1-1; D is possibly TRBD1 (6 bases). Trimming pared 7 bases from V and 5 bases from J, leaving 20 bases between. CDR3 length: 15 residues. CDR1 and CDR2 from the germline V gene are SGHAT and FQNNGV. The CDR3 bases are TGTGCCAGCACCCCGTGGACAGTCGGGGGGACTGAAGCTTTCTTT. Translating it yields CASTPWTVGGTEAFF. Full variable domain (missing parts from reference TRBV11-2 and TRBJ1-1): EAGVAQSPRYKIIEKRQSVAFWCNPISGHATLYWYQQILGQGPKLLIQFQNNGVVDDSQLPKDRFSAERLKGVDSTLKIQPAKLEDSAVYLCASTPWTVGGTEAFFGQGTRLTVV.

This chain connects TRBV4-2 to TRBJ1-1; 7 nucleotides match TRBD1. CDR1 and CDR2 (germline): LGHNA, YNFKEQ. This CDR3 is built from 12 residues. Trimming took 0 bases from V and 10 from J; bases not matched to a gene: 2. CDR3 bases: TGTGCCAGCAGCCAAGACAACAGGGGAGCTTTCTTT. It is translated as CASSQDNRGAFF.

The chain combines TRBV7-9 with TRBJ1-1; TRBD1 might be the D (6 bases). The germline V gene has CDR1 SEHNR and CDR2 FQNEAQ (reference sequence). With 5 bases removed from V and 3 bases from J, the gap between germline ends came to 10 bases. CDR3 length: 13 residues. The CDR3 DNA reads TGTGCCAGCAGCCAACAGGGATACACTGAAGCTTTCTTT. Translation gives CASSQQGYTEAFF.

This clone was seen more than once but under ten times. The chain has TRBV9 and TRBJ1-3, with D possibly TRBD1 on 6 matching bases. V was trimmed by 0 bases and J by 4 bases, leaving 11 bases between them. The CDR3 has 15 amino acids. CDR1 is SGDLS, CDR2 YYNGEE, per germline. CDR3 amino acids: CASSVGGAMGNTIYF. The DNA for the CDR3 is TGTGCCAGCAGCGTAGGGGGGGCGATGGGAAACACCATATATTTT.

This clone was detected a few times. The V call is TRBV4-1, the J call TRBJ2-5, with 10 bases that match TRBD1. Germline V gives CDR1 MGHRA, CDR2 YSYEKL. V was clipped by 3 bases and J by 9 bases; unmatched bases: 10. This CDR3 comprises 15 residues. In nucleotides, the CDR3 is TGCGCCAGCAGCCATGCAAGGACAGGGGGAAGATCCCAGTACTTC. Translated: CASSHARTGGRSQYF.